The rows below give T cell receptor beta chains drawn from one sample of a study of regulatory T cells in long-lasting Graves disease. TCRdb re-analysed the multiplex PCR reads in MiXCR, keeping a single row per CDR3 protein. Of about 660,000 distinct CDR3 sequences in the sample, 30% were seen once. Sequenced material: peripheral blood mononuclear cells (PBMCs), taken when the disease was refractory, from a patient treated with antithyroid drugs. Source of these receptors: a female donor with Graves disease. Both conserved end residues are part of each CDR3. The D gene is left open where the match is weak. Clone sizes are given selectively: once, few, many, or a class where the clone is expanded.

d_gene,j_gene,v_gene,abundance,CDR3nt,CDR3aa
NA,TRBJ2-5,TRBV10-3,NA,TGTGCCATCAGGGACCTCGGGGACCAAGAGACCCAGTACTTC,CAIRDLGDQETQYF
NA,TRBJ1-5,TRBV12-3/TRBV12-4,NA,TGTGCCAGCAGTTTAGTCCCGGGGGCGCTGGGTCAGCCCCAGCATTTT,CASSLVPGALGQPQHF
TRBD2,TRBJ2-2,TRBV28,few,TGTGCCAGCAGACGGACTAGCGGACATTCTGGGACCGGGGAGCTGTTTTTT,CASRRTSGHSGTGELFF
TRBD1,TRBJ1-5,TRBV12-3/TRBV12-4,many,TGTGCCAGCCGAAGCTCTTTTGGACAGGGAGCTTATAGCAATCAGCCCCAGCATTTT,CASRSSFGQGAYSNQPQHF
TRBD2,TRBJ2-2,TRBV12-3/TRBV12-4,few,TGTGCCAGCAGAACTAGCGGGGGGACCGGGGAGCTGTTTTTT,CASRTSGGTGELFF
NA,TRBJ1-2,TRBV28,many,TGTGCCAGCAGCTACCCTCAGGGACTCGGCTATGGCTACACCTTC,CASSYPQGLGYGYTF
TRBD1,TRBJ1-2,TRBV7-9,few,TGTGCCAGCAGCCCTTCTCTCCCGGGACAGGTGGGCTACACCTTC,CASSPSLPGQVGYTF
NA,TRBJ1-2,TRBV28,many,TGTGCCAGCAGTTTACAGGGGAGGCCTAACTATGGCTACACCTTC,CASSLQGRPNYGYTF
NA,TRBJ2-7,TRBV25-1,few,TGTGCCAGCAGTGATACAGCGGACCCCTCCTACGAGCAGTACTTC,CASSDTADPSYEQYF
NA,TRBJ1-1,TRBV28,many,TGTGCCAGCAGTTTATACGGCAGGGATGGCACTGAAGCTTTCTTT,CASSLYGRDGTEAFF
TRBD1,TRBJ1-1,TRBV19,NA,TGTGCCAGTAGTCTCCGGACAGGTGTGGACACTGAAGCTTTCTTT,CASSLRTGVDTEAFF
NA,TRBJ1-5,TRBV7-9,few,TGTGCCAGCAGCATGGACGGTAGGGAGAGTCAGCCCCAGCATTTT,CASSMDGRESQPQHF
TRBD1,TRBJ1-1,TRBV12-3/TRBV12-4,many,TGTGCCAGCAGCCAACGACAGGGGACTGAAGCTTTCTTT,CASSQRQGTEAFF
NA,TRBJ2-5,TRBV19,NA,TGTGCCAGTAGTATTGGCGCTAGCGACCAAGAGACCCAGTACTTC,CASSIGASDQETQYF
TRBD2,TRBJ2-7,TRBV6-1,few,TGTGCCACTCAACCGGTTGATAGCGGGAAGTACGAGCAGTACTTC,CATQPVDSGKYEQYF
NA,TRBJ1-4,TRBV12-3/TRBV12-4,many,TGTGCCAGCAGGGAGGACAGCACTAATGAAAAACTGTTTTTT,CASREDSTNEKLFF
NA,TRBJ1-4,TRBV20-1,NA,TGCAGTGCTACTAATTACAGGGTTGAAAAACTGTTTTTT,CSATNYRVEKLFF
NA,TRBJ1-2,TRBV28,few,TGTGCCACCAGACTAGAAGGGTACTATGGCTACACCTTC,CATRLEGYYGYTF
NA,TRBJ2-7,TRBV10-3,few,TGTGCCATCAGTAGACAGGCCTCCTACGAGCAGTACTTC,CAISRQASYEQYF
TRBD1,TRBJ2-5,TRBV9,NA,TGTGCCAGCAGCCTGGTCGACAGGGGGACCCAGACCCAGTACTTC,CASSLVDRGTQTQYF
NA,TRBJ1-1,TRBV19,NA,TGTGCCAGTAGTATTACAGGTTCCACTGAAGCTTTCTTT,CASSITGSTEAFF
TRBD1,TRBJ1-6,TRBV11-2,few,TGTGCCAGCAGCCCCCGACAGGGGGCGGATTCACCCCTCCACTTT,CASSPRQGADSPLHF
NA,TRBJ2-2,TRBV5-5,few,TGTGCCAGCAACGACCTAGGGGGGCGCCCCGGAGGCACCGGGGAGCTGTTTTTT,CASNDLGGRPGGTGELFF
NA,TRBJ2-7,TRBV5-1,NA,TGCGCCAGCAGCCCCGATGGGGGGCGGTCCTACGAGCAGTACTTC,CASSPDGGRSYEQYF
TRBD1,TRBJ1-1,TRBV28,few,TGTGCCAGCAGCCGGACAGGGTGGGAGAACACTGAAGCTTTCTTT,CASSRTGWENTEAFF
NA,TRBJ2-2,TRBV6-2/TRBV6-3,few,TGTGCCAGCAGTTTAGGGACTGTGAACACCGGGGAGCTGTTTTTT,CASSLGTVNTGELFF
NA,TRBJ2-2,TRBV11-2,NA,TGTGCCAGCAGCTCATTAAGGTCGAACACCGGGGAGCTGTTTTTT,CASSSLRSNTGELFF
NA,TRBJ2-7,TRBV6-2/TRBV6-3,NA,TGTGCCAGCAGTTACCCCCTGGAGGGTCCTCCGTCCTCCGAGCAGTACTTC,CASSYPLEGPPSSEQYF
NA,TRBJ1-2,TRBV30,NA,TGTGCCTGGAGTGTACGGGCACCTTTCCGGGCTTACTATGGCTACACCTTC,CAWSVRAPFRAYYGYTF
TRBD1,TRBJ1-1,TRBV5-5,few,TGTGCCAGCAGCGCGTGGGGGACAGGGCTCGCTGAAGCTTTCTTT,CASSAWGTGLAEAFF
TRBD1,TRBJ2-7,TRBV6-1,many,TGTGCCAGCAGTGCTTCTAGACAGGGGAGTTCCTACGAGCAGTACTTC,CASSASRQGSSYEQYF
NA,TRBJ1-3,TRBV3-1,NA,TGTGCCAGCAGCCAAGTGTTGGTGTCGTCTGGAAACACCATATATTTT,CASSQVLVSSGNTIYF
NA,TRBJ2-3,TRBV5-1,NA,TGCGCCAGCAGCTTGGCAATAGTCCGCACAGATACGCAGTATTTT,CASSLAIVRTDTQYF
NA,TRBJ1-1,TRBV6-2/TRBV6-3,NA,TGTGCCAGCAGTTACTCCTGGGCCGTGCCCACTGAAGCTTTCTTT,CASSYSWAVPTEAFF
NA,TRBJ2-5,TRBV18,few,TGTGCCAGCTCACCGAGGGGCTCGGAGACCCAGTACTTC,CASSPRGSETQYF
TRBD1,TRBJ1-4,TRBV5-1,NA,TGCGCCAGCAGCAAGGGGACAGGGGCCGCGGAAAAACTGTTTTTT,CASSKGTGAAEKLFF
TRBD2,TRBJ2-2,TRBV19,NA,TGTGCCAGTAGTATTGGACTAGCGGGAGACACCGGGGAGCTGTTTTTT,CASSIGLAGDTGELFF
NA,TRBJ1-1,TRBV28,many,TGTGCCAGCAGTTTCGCGGGGGCTCACGTGGACACTGAAGCTTTCTTT,CASSFAGAHVDTEAFF
TRBD1,TRBJ2-7,TRBV5-5,once,TGTGCCAGCAGCTTTTCGGACAGGGTGGGCTACGAGCAGTACTTC,CASSFSDRVGYEQYF
NA,TRBJ2-7,TRBV6-1,NA,TGTGCCAGCGTCCCCCACCCCGGAGACGGTCCGGGGGAGCAGTACTTC,CASVPHPGDGPGEQYF
NA,TRBJ1-5,TRBV10-2,NA,TGCGCCAGCAGTGACGTGCCCAATCAGCCCCAGCATTTT,CASSDVPNQPQHF
NA,TRBJ2-7,TRBV29-1,few,TGCAGCGTTGAGAGGACGAACGACGAGCAGTACTTC,CSVERTNDEQYF
NA,TRBJ1-2,TRBV12-3/TRBV12-4,NA,TGTGCCAGCAGGCCAGGGTTTAACTATGGCTACACCTTC,CASRPGFNYGYTF
NA,TRBJ1-1,TRBV28,NA,TGTGCCAGCAGTCCCCTGAGAGGCATGAACACTGAAGCTTTCTTT,CASSPLRGMNTEAFF
NA,TRBJ1-1,TRBV29-1,NA,TGCAGCGTGAGGGGCGAAGAACCGAACACTGAAGCTTTCTTT,CSVRGEEPNTEAFF
TRBD2,TRBJ2-1,TRBV7-9,NA,TGTGCCAGCAGCCTCCCCCCCAGGGCTAGCGGGAGTCGGAATGAGCAGTTCTTC,CASSLPPRASGSRNEQFF
TRBD2,TRBJ2-5,TRBV7-2,NA,TGTGCCAGCAGCGTCCTCGGGGGGGGGGAGACCCAGTACTTC,CASSVLGGGETQYF
NA,TRBJ1-2,TRBV20-1,NA,TGCAGTGCTAGAGGGAGGATGTATGGCTACACCTTC,CSARGRMYGYTF
TRBD2,TRBJ2-1,TRBV13,once,TGTGCCAGCAGCTCCGGACTAGCCGATGAGCAGTTCTTC,CASSSGLADEQFF
NA,TRBJ1-1,TRBV29-1,few,TGCAGCGTTGGTGGCAGTGAAGCTTTCTTT,CSVGGSEAFF
NA,TRBJ2-7,TRBV3-1,NA,TGTGCCAGCAGCCGCGACATGGCCCCCACCTACGAGCAGTACTTC,CASSRDMAPTYEQYF
NA,TRBJ1-3,TRBV3-1,few,TGTGCCAGCAGCCAACGGTACTCTGGAAACACCATATATTTT,CASSQRYSGNTIYF
NA,TRBJ1-1,TRBV20-1,NA,TGCAGTGCTAGAGATGGCAGGGTTGGGGCTGAAGCTTTCTTT,CSARDGRVGAEAFF
NA,TRBJ2-5,TRBV12-3/TRBV12-4,few,TGTGCCAGCGGCCTCCCTGGGGGAACGGAGACCCAGTACTTC,CASGLPGGTETQYF
TRBD1,TRBJ1-5,TRBV11-2,few,TGTGCCAGCAGCCGCGGCGGGGCCGGGACAGGGGGGAGCCAGCCCCAGCATTTT,CASSRGGAGTGGSQPQHF
TRBD1,TRBJ2-7,TRBV28,NA,TGTGCCAGCAGTCCATCGGGACAGTCCTACGAGCAGTACTTC,CASSPSGQSYEQYF
NA,TRBJ1-4,TRBV11-2,NA,TGTGCCAGCAGACACCCCAGGGGAACTAATGAAAAACTGTTTTTT,CASRHPRGTNEKLFF
NA,TRBJ1-5,TRBV27,once,TGTGCCAGCAGTTATGGGGGGGGGACCAATCAGCCCCAGCATTTT,CASSYGGGTNQPQHF
NA,TRBJ1-1,TRBV28,few,TGTGCCAGCAGACCAACCCGTGACAGGTCCACTGAAGCTTTCTTT,CASRPTRDRSTEAFF
TRBD1,TRBJ1-1,TRBV5-1,few,TGCGCCAGCGGGGGACAGACAGGGTTGAACACTGAAGCTTTCTTT,CASGGQTGLNTEAFF